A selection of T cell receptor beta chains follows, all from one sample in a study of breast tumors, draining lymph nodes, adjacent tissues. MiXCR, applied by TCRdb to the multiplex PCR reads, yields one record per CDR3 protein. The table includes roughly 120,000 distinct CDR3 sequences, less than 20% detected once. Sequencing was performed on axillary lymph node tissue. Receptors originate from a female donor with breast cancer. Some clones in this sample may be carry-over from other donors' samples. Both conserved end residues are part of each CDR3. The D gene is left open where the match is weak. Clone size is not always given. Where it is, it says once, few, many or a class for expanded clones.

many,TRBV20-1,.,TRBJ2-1,CSVNDPGGNTDEQFF,TGCAGTGTTAACGACCCAGGCGGGAATACTGATGAGCAGTTCTTC
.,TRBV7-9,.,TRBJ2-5,CASSLDRKTQYF,TGTGCCAGCAGCTTAGACAGGAAGACCCAGTACTTC
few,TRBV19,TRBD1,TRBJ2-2,CASSPSRGRMDTGELFF,TGTGCCAGTAGTCCGAGCAGGGGGCGCATGGACACCGGGGAGCTGTTTTTT
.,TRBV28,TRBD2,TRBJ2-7,CASSLNGLAGVGQYF,TGTGCCAGCAGCCTAAACGGACTAGCGGGAGTCGGTCAGTACTTC
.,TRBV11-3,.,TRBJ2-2,CASSLRGSGELFF,TGTGCCAGCAGCCTAAGAGGTTCCGGGGAGCTGTTTTTT
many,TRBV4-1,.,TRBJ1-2,CASSPQINYGYTF,TGCGCCAGCAGCCCACAAATTAACTATGGCTACACCTTC
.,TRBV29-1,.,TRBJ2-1,CSGLGGSYNDQFF,TGCAGCGGCCTTGGGGGGTCATACAATGACCAGTTCTTC
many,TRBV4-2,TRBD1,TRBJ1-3,CASRPGTGGSGNTIYF,TGTGCCAGCAGACCCGGGACAGGGGGTTCTGGAAACACCATATATTTT
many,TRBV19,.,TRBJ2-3,CASSITGKGYTDTQYF,TGTGCCAGTAGTATAACAGGGAAGGGTTACACAGATACGCAGTATTTT
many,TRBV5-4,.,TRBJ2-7,CASSSRRGQFSSYEQYF,TGTGCCAGCAGTTCCAGGCGCGGGCAGTTTAGCTCCTACGAGCAGTACTTC
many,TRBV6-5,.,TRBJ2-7,CASRTGDEQYF,TGTGCCAGCAGGACAGGCGACGAGCAGTACTTC
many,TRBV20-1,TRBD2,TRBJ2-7,CSGGGKSYEQYF,TGCAGTGGGGGGGGGAAATCCTACGAGCAGTACTTC
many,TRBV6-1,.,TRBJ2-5,CASSPDSETQYF,TGTGCCAGCAGCCCCGATTCGGAGACCCAGTACTTC
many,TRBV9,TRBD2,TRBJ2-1,CASSGRGAGLRNEQFF,TGTGCCAGCAGCGGGCGGGGAGCGGGATTGAGGAATGAGCAGTTCTTC
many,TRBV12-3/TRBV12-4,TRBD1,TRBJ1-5,CASRAGGNNQPQHF,TGTGCCAGCAGGGCAGGGGGCAACAATCAGCCCCAGCATTTT
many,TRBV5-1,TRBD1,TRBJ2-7,CASSPGQGREQYF,TGCGCCAGCAGCCCGGGACAGGGGAGGGAGCAGTACTTC
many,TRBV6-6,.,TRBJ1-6,CASSYSTGRFSYNSPLHF,TGTGCCAGCAGTTACTCGACGGGGCGCTTTAGTTATAATTCACCCCTCCACTTT
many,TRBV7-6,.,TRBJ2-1,CASSLDLANEQFF,TGTGCCAGCAGCTTAGATTTGGCCAATGAGCAGTTCTTC
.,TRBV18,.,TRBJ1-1,CASSPDLSRLNTEAFF,TGTGCCAGCTCACCTGATCTCTCTAGGTTGAACACTGAAGCTTTCTTT
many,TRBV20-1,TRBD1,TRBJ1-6,CSAPRKSRGTGNNSPLHF,TGCAGTGCTCCCCGAAAAAGTAGAGGGACAGGGAATAATTCACCCCTCCACTTT
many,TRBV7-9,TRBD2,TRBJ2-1,CASSLSGGDNEQFF,TGTGCCAGCAGCCTTTCGGGAGGAGACAATGAGCAGTTCTTC
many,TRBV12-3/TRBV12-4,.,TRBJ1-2,CASSASYGYTF,TGTGCCAGCAGTGCCAGCTATGGCTACACCTTC
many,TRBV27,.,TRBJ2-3,CASSFIGADTQYF,TGTGCCAGCAGTTTTATCGGCGCAGATACGCAGTATTTT
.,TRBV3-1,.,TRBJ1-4,CASSQDALTNEKLFF,TGTGCCAGCAGCCAAGACGCGCTGACTAATGAAAAACTGTTTTTT
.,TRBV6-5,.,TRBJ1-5,CASTSQGRF,TGTGCCAGCACTTCACAGGGTCGTTTT
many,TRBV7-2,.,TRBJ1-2,CASSPPRLYGYTF,TGTGCCAGCAGCCCGCCACGGCTCTATGGCTACACCTTC
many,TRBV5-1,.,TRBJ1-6,CASRSGGGNSPLHF,TGCGCCAGCAGATCTGGAGGGGGGAATTCACCCCTCCACTTT
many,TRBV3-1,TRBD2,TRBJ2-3,CASSFTSGGARDTQYF,TGTGCCAGCAGCTTTACTAGCGGGGGGGCGAGAGATACGCAGTATTTT
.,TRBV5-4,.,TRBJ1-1,CASRQGRMNTEAFF,TGTGCCAGCAGGCAGGGCCGTATGAACACTGAAGCTTTCTTT
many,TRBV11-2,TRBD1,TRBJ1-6,CASSSRSPGQGSPLHF,TGTGCCAGCAGCTCAAGGTCCCCGGGACAGGGTTCACCCCTCCACTTT
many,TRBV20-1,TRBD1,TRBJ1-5,CSARRDSNQPQHF,TGCAGTGCTCGCCGGGACAGTAATCAGCCCCAGCATTTT
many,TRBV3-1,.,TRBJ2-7,CASRRGFVNGEQYF,TGTGCCAGCAGGAGAGGGTTCGTGAATGGCGAGCAGTACTTC
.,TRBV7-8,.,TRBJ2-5,CASSIGSIPSQETQYF,TGTGCCAGCAGCATCGGCTCGATCCCGAGCCAAGAGACCCAGTACTTC
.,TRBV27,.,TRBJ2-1,CASSSKGVWTYNEQFF,TGTGCCAGCAGTTCTAAGGGGGTCTGGACCTACAATGAGCAGTTCTTC
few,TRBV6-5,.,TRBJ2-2,CASSPRDKNTGKLFF,TGTGCCAGCAGTCCCCGGGACAAGAACACCGGGAAGCTGTTTTTT
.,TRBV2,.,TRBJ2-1,CASSERRGGSSYNEQFF,TGTGCCAGCAGTGAACGGCGCGGGGGCAGTTCCTACAATGAGCAGTTCTTC
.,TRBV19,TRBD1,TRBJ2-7,CASSPGTGDDEQYF,TGTGCCAGTAGTCCGGGGACAGGGGACGACGAGCAGTACTTC